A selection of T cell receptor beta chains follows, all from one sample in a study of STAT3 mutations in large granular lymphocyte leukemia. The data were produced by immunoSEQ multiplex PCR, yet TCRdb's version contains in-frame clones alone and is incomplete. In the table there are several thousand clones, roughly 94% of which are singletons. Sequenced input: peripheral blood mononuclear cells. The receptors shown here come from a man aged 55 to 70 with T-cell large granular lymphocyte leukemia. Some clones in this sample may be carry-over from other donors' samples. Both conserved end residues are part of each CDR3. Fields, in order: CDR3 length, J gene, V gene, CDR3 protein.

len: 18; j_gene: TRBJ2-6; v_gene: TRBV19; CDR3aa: CASSIVSGRSSGANVLTF
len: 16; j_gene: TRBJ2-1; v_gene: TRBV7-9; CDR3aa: CASRPSAGEGFNEQFF
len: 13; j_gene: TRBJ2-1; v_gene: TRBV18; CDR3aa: CASSHGSYNEQFF
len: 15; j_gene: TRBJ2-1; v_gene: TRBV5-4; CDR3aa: CASSKRGGTTGEQFF
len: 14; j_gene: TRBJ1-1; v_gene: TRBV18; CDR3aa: CASSPGGSNTEAFF
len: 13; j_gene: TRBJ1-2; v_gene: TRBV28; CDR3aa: CASTLNRDRLYTF
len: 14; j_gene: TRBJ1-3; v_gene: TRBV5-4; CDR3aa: CASSLGGRGNTIYF
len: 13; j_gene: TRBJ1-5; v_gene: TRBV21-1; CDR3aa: CASSKPSNQPQHF
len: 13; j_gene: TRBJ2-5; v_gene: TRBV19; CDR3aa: CASSARQGETQYF
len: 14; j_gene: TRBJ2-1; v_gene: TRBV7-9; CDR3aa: CASRSGQVYNEQFF
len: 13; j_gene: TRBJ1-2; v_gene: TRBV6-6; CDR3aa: CASTREGAQGYTF
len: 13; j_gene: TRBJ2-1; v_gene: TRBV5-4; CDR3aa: CASSLVASAEQFF
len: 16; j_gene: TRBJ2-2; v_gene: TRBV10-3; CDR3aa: CAISERDRGNTGELFF
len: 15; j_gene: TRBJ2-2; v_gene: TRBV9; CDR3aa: CASSAGTAGTGELFF
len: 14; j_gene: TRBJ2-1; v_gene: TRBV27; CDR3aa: CASRLGTPYNEQFF
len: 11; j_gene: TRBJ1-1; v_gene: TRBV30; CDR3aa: CAWRGTTEAFF
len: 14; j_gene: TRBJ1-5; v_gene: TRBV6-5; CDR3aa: CASSRTGNLQPQHF
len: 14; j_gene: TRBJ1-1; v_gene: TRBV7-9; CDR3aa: CASSPGRRNTEAFF
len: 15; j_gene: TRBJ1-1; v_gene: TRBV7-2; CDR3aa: CASSPQGGYSTEAFF
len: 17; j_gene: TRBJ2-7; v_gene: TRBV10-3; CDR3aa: CAISDPWREDSSYEQYF
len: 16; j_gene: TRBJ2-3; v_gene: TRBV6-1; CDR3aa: CASSEAWGRKADTQYF
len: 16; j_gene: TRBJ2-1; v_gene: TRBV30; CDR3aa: CAWSVPASGRWDEQFF
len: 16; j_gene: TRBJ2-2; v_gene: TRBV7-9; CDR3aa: CASSTSGRANTGELFF
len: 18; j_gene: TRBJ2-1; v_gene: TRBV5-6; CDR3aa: CASTTLTSGKRSYNEQFF
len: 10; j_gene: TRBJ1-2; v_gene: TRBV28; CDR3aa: CASGAYGYTF
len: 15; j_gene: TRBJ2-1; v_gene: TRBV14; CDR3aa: CASSPSPGQPGEQFF
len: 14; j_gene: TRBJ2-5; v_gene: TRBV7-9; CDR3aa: CASSFGQGRETQYF
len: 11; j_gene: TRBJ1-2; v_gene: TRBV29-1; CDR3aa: CSVHTGLGYTF
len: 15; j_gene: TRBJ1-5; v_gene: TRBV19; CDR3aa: CASSSQGGNNQPQHF
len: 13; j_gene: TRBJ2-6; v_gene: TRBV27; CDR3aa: CASSLTGANVLTF
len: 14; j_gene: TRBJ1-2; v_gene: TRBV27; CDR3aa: CASWGSGRAGGYTF
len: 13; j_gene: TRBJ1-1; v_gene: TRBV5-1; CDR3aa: CASSSQGDTEAFF